This T cell receptor beta chain was recovered during a study of blood T cell repertoires in COVID-19. On the study more broadly: From T cells, B-cell-depleted T cells, or PBMCs came the material, which was cDNA or gDNA.

The junction had 8 bases not matched to a gene; V was cut back by 8 bases and J by 8 bases. Germline CDR1 and CDR2: SNHLY and FYNNEI. The CDR3 covers 13 residues. Using immunoSEQ multiplex PCR, the repertoire was profiled, and TCRdb retains in-frame clones only, with some absent. The sample lists about 90,000 clones; around 87% were seen once. This rearrangement joins TRBV2 to TRBJ1-2, with 10 positions matching TRBD1. Sequenced material: peripheral blood. The origin of this receptor is a human donor in a cohort sampled during active COVID-19. CDR3 DNA sequence: TGTGCCAGCTTCTGGGGACAGGGGAACGGCTACACCTTC. Its translation is CASFWGQGNGYTF. Together with reference TRBV2 and TRBJ1-2, the CDR3 gives the full variable domain: EPEVTQTPSHQVTQMGQEVILRCVPISNHLYFYWYRQILGQKVEFLVSFYNNEISEKSEIFDDQFSVERPDGSNFTLKIRSTKLEDSAMYFCASFWGQGNGYTFGSGTRLTVV.